Presented here are 9 T cell receptor beta chains from one specimen sequenced in a study of OX40 agonist ivuxolimab in advanced cancers. Repertoires were generated with immunoSEQ multiplex PCR, while TCRdb's copy carries only in-frame clones and drops some. The table lists about 50,000 clones, roughly 85% of them singletons. The sequencing used CD4+ or CD8+ T cells sorted from blood, collected in a trial of the OX40 agonist ivuxolimab. The source is an adult with an advanced solid tumor such as melanoma, head and neck, liver or kidney cancer.

J is TRBJ1-4 and V is TRBV2, with 10 bases that match TRBD1. With 6 bases clipped from V and 7 bases from J, the junction kept 8 bases outside the gene matches. There are 15 residues in the CDR3. Germline V gives CDR1 SNHLY, CDR2 FYNNEI. This CDR3 reads CASRPDRGRGEKLFF. Here the CDR3 DNA reads TGTGCCAGCAGACCCGACAGGGGGCGAGGTGAAAAACTGTTTTTT.

The chain carries TRBV5-1 and TRBJ1-6; TRBD1 matches at 8 bases. Germline V gene lookup returns CDR1 SGHRS and CDR2 YFSETQ. The CDR3 has 14 residues. J lost 9 bases, V lost 5 bases, and 7 bases had no gene match. CDR3 protein: CASRPGQASSPLHF. The CDR3 DNA reads as TGCGCCAGCAGGCCGGGACAGGCTTCTTCACCCCTCCACTTT.

The chain has TRBV7-2 and TRBJ1-4; weak D call: TRBD1 (5 bases). The CDR3 has 15 amino acids. Trimming shortened V by 6 bases and J by 8 bases, and 19 bases separated the two germline ends. CDR1 is SGHTA, CDR2 FQGNSA, per germline. CDR3 sequence reads: CASSFSGTSGEKLFF. In DNA form, the CDR3 reads TGTGCCAGCAGTTTCTCCGGGACCTCGGGGGAAAAACTGTTTTTT.

The DNA for the CDR3 is TGTGCCAGCAGTCGACAGGGGAATTCACCCCTCCACTTT. This gives the protein CASSRQGNSPLHF. This chain joins TRBV25-1 and TRBJ1-6, with 8 nucleotides matching TRBD1. CDR1 MGHDK and CDR2 SYGVNS come from the germline V gene. CDR3 length: 13 residues. The V segment lost 5 bases and the J segment 7 bases; nucleotides outside the gene matches: 1.

This chain uses TRBV2 with TRBJ1-1, with D hard to call. Germline lookup yields CDR1 SNHLY and CDR2 FYNNEI. This CDR3 comprises 13 residues. V lost 5 bases, J lost 1 base, and 8 bases lay in between. The CDR3 sequence is CASSKIGNTEAFF. In nucleotides, the CDR3 is TGTGCCAGCAGTAAAATAGGGAACACTGAAGCTTTCTTT.

This chain links TRBV7-3 with TRBJ2-2; D might be TRBD1 (6 bases). CDR1 SGHTA and CDR2 FQGTGA come from the germline V gene. The CDR3 length is 13 residues. The V end lost 4 bases, the J end lost 7 bases, and 10 bases lay between the germline ends. This chain's CDR3 is CASSSQGGGELFF. The CDR3 DNA is TGTGCCAGCAGCTCACAGGGCGGCGGGGAGCTGTTTTTT.

The chain couples TRBV2 to TRBJ2-3; D may be TRBD2 (5 bases). CDR1 SNHLY and CDR2 FYNNEI come from the germline V gene. The length of the CDR3 is 13 residues. The V end was cut by 7 bases, the J end by 11 bases, with 19 bases between. For the CDR3, the DNA is TGTGCCAGCAATCCGCCTTTCACTCGGGAGCAGTATTTT. Translating it yields CASNPPFTREQYF.

The chain recombines TRBV2 with TRBJ2-1; D is unclear. This CDR3 contains 15 residues. V lost 6 bases, J lost 6 bases, and 18 bases lay in between. Germline CDR1 SNHLY, CDR2 FYNNEI. CDR3 residues: CASRIGRSRINEQFF. The CDR3 coding sequence is TGTGCCAGCAGAATCGGACGGAGTCGGATCAATGAGCAGTTCTTC.

The rearrangement joins TRBV6-6 to TRBJ2-1; 9 bases fit TRBD2. This CDR3 comprises 15 residues. V shed 6 bases and J 7 bases; nucleotides not matched to a gene: 10. Germline CDR1 and CDR2: MNHNY and SVGAGI (reference sequence). As DNA, the CDR3 is TGTGCCAGCAGCCGACCACTAGCGGGTGAAAATGAGCAGTTCTTC. Residues: CASSRPLAGENEQFF.